Below are 19 T cell receptor beta chains sequenced from a single sample in a study of blood T cell repertoires in COVID-19. Sequencing was performed with immunoSEQ multiplex PCR; in TCRdb, only in-frame clones are kept and a portion is missing. This sample has 55,000 to 65,000 clones, with just under 85% found just once. The source material was peripheral blood. These TCRs come from a man aged 55 to 70 with acute or convalescent COVID-19.

The chain has TRBV7-2 and TRBJ1-1; D unresolved. Trimming shortened V by 1 base and J by 2 bases, and 8 bases separated the two germline ends. CDR3 length: 14 residues. The germline CDR1 and CDR2 sequences are SGHTA and FQGNSA. For the CDR3, the DNA is TGTGCCAGCAGCTTAGGGACTCTCAACACTGAAGCTTTCTTT. It yields the protein CASSLGTLNTEAFF.

The genes are TRBV27 and TRBJ1-1, with D possibly being TRBD1 (6 bases). Germline V lookup: CDR1 MNHEY, CDR2 SMNVEV (reference sequence). The CDR3 totals 16 residues. V was shortened by 6 bases and J by 5 bases, with 22 bases between the two germline ends. The CDR3 here is CASRRGGGNRGTEAFF. The CDR3 region has the DNA TGTGCCAGCAGAAGGGGCGGGGGCAATAGGGGGACTGAAGCTTTCTTT.

The V call is TRBV12-3 or TRBV12-4, the J call TRBJ1-6; no reliable D call. V lost 3 bases, J lost 8 bases, and 8 bases lay in between. This CDR3 contains 13 residues. CDR3 nucleotide sequence: TGTGCCAGCAGTTTTTCTTTAGATTCACCCCTCCACTTT. This translates into CASSFSLDSPLHF.

This chain joins TRBV2 and TRBJ1-5; 10 nucleotides match TRBD1. The CDR3 is 18 amino acids. With V trimmed by 5 bases and J by 3 bases, 13 bases remained unmatched. From germline, CDR1 is SNHLY and CDR2 FYNNEI. CDR3 sequence (DNA): TGTGCCAGCAGTCGGGACAGGGGTGACGGGGGGAACAATCAGCCCCAGCATTTT. Its protein is CASSRDRGDGGNNQPQHF.

V usage is TRBV19 and J usage is TRBJ1-5, with TRBD1 identical over 9 bases. With 5 bases clipped from V and 7 bases from J, the junction kept 3 bases outside the gene matches. Germline CDR1 is LNHDA and CDR2 is SQIVND (reference sequence). This CDR3 is built from 13 residues. CDR3 DNA: TGTGCCAGTAGTCGGACAGGGGTGCAGCCCCAGCATTTT. Translating gives CASSRTGVQPQHF.

The V and J genes are TRBV5-1 and TRBJ1-5; no reliable D call. V lost 3 bases and J 10 bases, leaving 17 bases between the germline ends. Germline V gene lookup returns CDR1 SGHRS and CDR2 YFSETQ. The CDR3 contains 14 residues. CDR3 amino acids: CASSSEGNGGPQHF. CDR3 DNA sequence: TGCGCCAGCAGCTCGGAGGGAAATGGAGGTCCCCAGCATTTT. Based on the CDR3 plus reference TRBV5-1 and TRBJ1-5, the full variable domain is KAGVTQTPRYLIKTRGQQVTLSCSPISGHRSVSWYQQTPGQGLQFLFEYFSETQRNKGNFPGRFSGRQFSNSRSEMNVSTLELGDSALYLCASSSEGNGGPQHFGDGTRLSIL.

The chain carries TRBV28 and TRBJ2-1; D gene ambiguous. The V gene lost 2 bases and the J gene lost 4 bases, with 6 bases spanning the gap. There are 13 residues in the CDR3. Germline CDR1 reads MDHEN; CDR2 reads SYDVKM. In DNA, the CDR3 is TGTGCCAGCAGTTTAAGCCTTTACAATGAGCAGTTCTTC. Protein: CASSLSLYNEQFF.

The chain has TRBV18 and TRBJ2-3; the match to TRBD2 covers 9 bases. The CDR3 totals 16 residues. J gave up 0 bases and V 3 bases, and 4 bases lay outside the gene matches. Germline loops: CDR1 KGHSH, CDR2 LQKENI. The CDR3 here is CASSPLAGSSTDTQYF. CDR3 DNA sequence: TGTGCCAGCTCACCCCTAGCGGGGTCTAGCACAGATACGCAGTATTTT.

The CDR3 reads CASSGKQGVYEQYF. The CDR3 DNA reads TGTGCCAGCAGTGGAAAACAGGGGGTCTACGAGCAGTACTTC. The chain joins TRBV2 to TRBJ2-7; 8 bases map to TRBD1. Germline V lookup: CDR1 SNHLY, CDR2 FYNNEI. The CDR3 extends over 14 amino acids. J gave up 3 bases and V 4 bases, and 5 bases lay outside the gene matches.

The chain is built from TRBV7-9 and TRBJ2-3, with 10 bases that match TRBD1. Per germline, CDR1 SEHNR and CDR2 FQNEAQ (reference sequence). The ends lost 5 bases at V and 5 bases at J; junction bases unmatched: 4. CDR3 length: 14 amino acids. The CDR3 sequence: CASSPDRGLDTQYF. The CDR3 DNA reads as TGTGCCAGCAGCCCTGACAGGGGGCTAGATACGCAGTATTTT.

The CDR3 is CAWSSGQGALGNTIYF. CDR3 nucleotides: TGTGCCTGGAGTTCCGGCCAGGGGGCACTCGGAAACACCATATATTTT. This chain joins TRBV30 and TRBJ1-3; TRBD1 matches 8 bases. CDR1 is GTSNPN, CDR2 SVGIG, per germline (reference sequence). CDR3 length: 16 amino acids. V shed 2 bases, J shed 4 bases, and the junction held 10 bases outside the gene matches. Full variable domain (missing parts from reference TRBV30 and TRBJ1-3): SQTIHQWPATLVQPVGSPLSLECTVEGTSNPNLYWYRQAAGRGLQLLFYSVGIGQISSEVPQNLSASRPQDRQFILSSKKLLLSDSGFYLCAWSSGQGALGNTIYFGEGSWLTVV.

The genes are TRBV9 and TRBJ1-3; weak D call: TRBD1 (5 bases). The V and J ends lost 4 bases and 0 bases respectively, with 8 bases between them. The CDR3 sequence is 14 residues long. Per germline, CDR1 SGDLS and CDR2 YYNGEE. CDR3 nucleotides: TGTGCCAGCAGCCCAGACAGCTCTGGAAACACCATATATTTT. Translating gives CASSPDSSGNTIYF.

Regarding this clone: The same CDR3 also results from other DNA sequences found in this sample. This chain joins TRBV5-1 and TRBJ1-2; 7 bases align to TRBD1. CDR1 and CDR2 from the germline V gene are SGHRS and YFSETQ. This CDR3 spans 14 amino acids. V lost 0 bases and J lost 4; bases outside the gene matches: 3. CDR3 in DNA: TGCGCCAGCAGCTTGGGGACAGGAGGCTATGGCTACACCTTC. Protein: CASSLGTGGYGYTF.

The chain uses TRBV6-4 and TRBJ1-1; possibly TRBD1 for D (6 bases). Trimming pared 6 bases from V and 4 bases from J, leaving 15 bases between. The CDR3 is 14 amino acids. Germline CDR1 is MRHNA and CDR2 is SNTAGT. CDR3 sequence (DNA): TGTGCCAGCAGGGATACGAGCAGGGGCACTGAAGCTTTCTTT. Translation: CASRDTSRGTEAFF.

The chain has TRBV5-1 and TRBJ2-2, with 9 bases fitting TRBD1. This CDR3 spans 15 amino acids. Germline loops: CDR1 SGHRS, CDR2 YFSETQ. V lost 2 bases to trimming and J lost 5 bases; unmatched junction nucleotides: 4. CDR3 loop: CASSLMTGGTGELFF. DNA for the CDR3: TGCGCCAGCAGCTTAATGACAGGGGGTACCGGGGAGCTGTTTTTT.

The chain is built from TRBV7-6 and TRBJ2-3, with 7 positions matching TRBD2. The CDR3 sequence is 18 residues long. Germline-derived CDR1 and CDR2 are SGHVS and FNYEAQ. Unmatched junction bases numbered 11, after V lost 2 bases and J lost 0 bases. CDR3: CASSLRAGDYGSTDTQYF. CDR3 DNA: TGTGCCAGCAGCTTACGGGCGGGGGACTATGGGAGCACAGATACGCAGTATTTT.

The gene calls are TRBV15 and TRBJ1-1, with D perhaps matching TRBD1 (5 bases). The germline V and J ends were trimmed by 0 bases and 10 bases, with 9 bases remaining between them. CDR1 is LNHNV and CDR2 is YYDKDF in the germline V gene (reference sequence). CDR3 size: 12 residues. This CDR3 reads CATSRDTQGAFF. The CDR3 region has the DNA TGTGCCACCAGCAGAGATACGCAGGGAGCTTTCTTT. The variable domain in full, with the rest retrieved from reference TRBV15 and TRBJ1-1, is DAMVIQNPRYQVTQFGKPVTLSCSQTLNHNVMYWYQQKSSQAPKLLFHYYDKDFNNEADTPDNFQSRRPNTSFCFLDIRSPGLGDTAMYLCATSRDTQGAFFGQGTRLTVV.

The rearrangement uses TRBV7-2 and TRBJ2-2; 14 bases are shared with TRBD2. The CDR3 spans 17 residues. CDR1 and CDR2 (germline): SGHTA, FQGNSA. J was trimmed by 7 bases and V by 5 bases; bases with no gene match: 9. Here the CDR3 reads CASSLRLAGGLGGELFF. CDR3 bases: TGTGCCAGCAGCCTGCGACTAGCGGGGGGGCTAGGCGGGGAGCTGTTTTTT.

V is TRBV6-5 and J is TRBJ1-1; 7 bases map to TRBD1. This CDR3 has 13 amino acids. Germline CDR1 MNHEY, CDR2 SVGAGI. Trimming cost V 6 bases and J 5 bases; bases outside gene matches: 6. The CDR3 region is CASSLDRDTEAFF. As DNA, the CDR3 is TGTGCCAGCAGCCTTGACAGGGATACTGAAGCTTTCTTT.